The present T cell receptor beta chain was sequenced within a study of shared clonotypes between healthy human individuals. At least ten counts were recorded for this clone. Data came from immunoSEQ multiplex PCR; TCRdb stores just in-frame clones and leaves some out. Among fewer than 600,000 clones listed, roughly 78% were seen once. The CDR3 is 14 residues long. Trimming removed 4 bases from V and 2 bases from J, with 13 bases in between. CDR1 GTSNPN and CDR2 SVGIG come from the germline V gene (reference sequence). Those who donated were healthy HIV-negative adults, with no recent acute infections or vaccinations reported.

The sequence came from a woman in her thirties or forties in good health. Some clones in this sample may be carry-over from other donors' samples. The specimen was PBMCs. The chain employs TRBV30 and TRBJ2-3, with a tentative D call TRBD2 (5 bases). In DNA, the CDR3 is TGTGCCTGGAAGTCCCGAGCGGACACAGATACGCAGTATTTT. It encodes CAWKSRADTDTQYF.